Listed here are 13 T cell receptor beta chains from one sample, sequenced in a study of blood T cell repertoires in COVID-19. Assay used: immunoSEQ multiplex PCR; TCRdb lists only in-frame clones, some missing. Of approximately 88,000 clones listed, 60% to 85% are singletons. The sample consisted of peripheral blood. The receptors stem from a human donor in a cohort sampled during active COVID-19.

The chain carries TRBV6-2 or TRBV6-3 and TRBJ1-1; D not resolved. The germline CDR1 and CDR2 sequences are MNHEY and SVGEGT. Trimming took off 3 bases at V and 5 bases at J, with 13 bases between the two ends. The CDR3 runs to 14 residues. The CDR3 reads CASSYSETKTEAFF. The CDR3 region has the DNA TGTGCCAGCAGTTATTCGGAGACCAAGACTGAAGCTTTCTTT.

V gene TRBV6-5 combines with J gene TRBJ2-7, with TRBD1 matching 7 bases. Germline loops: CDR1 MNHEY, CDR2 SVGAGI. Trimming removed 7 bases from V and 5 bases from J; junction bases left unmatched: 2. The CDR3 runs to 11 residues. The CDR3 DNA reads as TGTGCCAGCACCGACAGGGACGAGCAGTACTTC. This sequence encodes CASTDRDEQYF.

The CDR3 is CASSPPTTSGRSYYNEQFF. CDR3 sequence (DNA): TGTGCCAGCAGCCCCCCCACGACTAGCGGGAGATCATACTACAATGAGCAGTTCTTC. This chain uses TRBV28 with TRBJ2-1; the match to TRBD2 covers 12 bases. CDR1 and CDR2 (germline): MDHEN, SYDVKM. Trimming took 6 bases from V and 3 from J; bases not matched to a gene: 15. This CDR3 is built from 19 residues.

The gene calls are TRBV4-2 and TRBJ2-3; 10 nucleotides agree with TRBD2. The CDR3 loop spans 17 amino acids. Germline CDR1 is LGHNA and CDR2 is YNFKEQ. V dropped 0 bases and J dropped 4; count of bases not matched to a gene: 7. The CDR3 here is CASSQDSSGSIADTQYF. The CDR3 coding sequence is TGTGCCAGCAGCCAAGATTCTAGCGGGAGTATAGCAGATACGCAGTATTTT.

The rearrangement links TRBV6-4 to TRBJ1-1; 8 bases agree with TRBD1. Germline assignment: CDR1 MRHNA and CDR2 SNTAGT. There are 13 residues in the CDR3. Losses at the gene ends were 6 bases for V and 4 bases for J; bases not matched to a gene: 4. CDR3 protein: CASSLTGGTEAFF. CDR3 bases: TGTGCCAGCAGCCTTACAGGGGGCACTGAAGCTTTCTTT.

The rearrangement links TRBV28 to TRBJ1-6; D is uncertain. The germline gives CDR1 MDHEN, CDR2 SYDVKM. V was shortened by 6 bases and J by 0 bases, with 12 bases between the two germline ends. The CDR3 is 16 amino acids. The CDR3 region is CASSLPQSSYNSPLHF. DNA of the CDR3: TGTGCCAGCAGCCTCCCACAAAGCTCCTATAATTCACCCCTCCACTTT. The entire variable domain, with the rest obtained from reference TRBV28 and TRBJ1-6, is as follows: DVKVTQSSRYLVKRTGEKVFLECVQDMDHENMFWYRQDPGLGLRLIYFSYDVKMKEKGDIPEGYSVSREKKERFSLILESASTNQTSMYLCASSLPQSSYNSPLHFGNGTRLTVT.

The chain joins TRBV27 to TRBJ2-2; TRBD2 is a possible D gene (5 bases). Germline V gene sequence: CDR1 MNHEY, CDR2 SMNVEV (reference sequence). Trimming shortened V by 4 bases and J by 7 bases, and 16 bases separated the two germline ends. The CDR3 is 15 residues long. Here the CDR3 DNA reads TGTGCCAGCAGTTGGGGATCGCGACTAATCGGGGAGCTGTTTTTT. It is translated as CASSWGSRLIGELFF.

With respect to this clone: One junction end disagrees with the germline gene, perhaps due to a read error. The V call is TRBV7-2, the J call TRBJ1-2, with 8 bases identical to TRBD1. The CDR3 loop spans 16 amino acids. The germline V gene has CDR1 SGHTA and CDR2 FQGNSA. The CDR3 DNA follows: TGTGCCATCAGCCCTTGGGACAGGTCAGCCAACTATGGCTACACCTTC. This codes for CAISPWDRSANYGYTF.

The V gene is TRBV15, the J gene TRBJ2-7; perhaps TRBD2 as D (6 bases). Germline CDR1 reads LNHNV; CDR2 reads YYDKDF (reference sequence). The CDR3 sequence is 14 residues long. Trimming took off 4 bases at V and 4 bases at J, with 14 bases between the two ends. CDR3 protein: CATSTQGGLYEQYF. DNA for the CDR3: TGTGCCACCAGCACCCAGGGAGGTTTATACGAGCAGTACTTC.

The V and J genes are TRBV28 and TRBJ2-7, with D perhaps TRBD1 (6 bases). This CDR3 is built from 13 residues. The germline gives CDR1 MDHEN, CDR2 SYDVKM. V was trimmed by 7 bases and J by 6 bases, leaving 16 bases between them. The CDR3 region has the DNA TGTGCCAGCACCCCAGGGGTAGTTGGCGAGCAGTACTTC. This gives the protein CASTPGVVGEQYF.

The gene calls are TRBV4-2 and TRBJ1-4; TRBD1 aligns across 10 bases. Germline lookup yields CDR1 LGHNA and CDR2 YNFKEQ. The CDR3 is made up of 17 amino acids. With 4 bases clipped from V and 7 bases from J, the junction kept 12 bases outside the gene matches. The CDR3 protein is CASSPELRQGASEKLFF. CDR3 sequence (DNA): TGTGCCAGCAGCCCCGAACTTAGACAGGGGGCTTCTGAAAAACTGTTTTTT.

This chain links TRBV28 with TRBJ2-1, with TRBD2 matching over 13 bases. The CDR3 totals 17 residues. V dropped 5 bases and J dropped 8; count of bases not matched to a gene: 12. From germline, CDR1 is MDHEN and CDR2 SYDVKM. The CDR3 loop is CASSPGTSGIFLDEQFF. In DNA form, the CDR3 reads TGTGCCAGCAGTCCAGGGACTAGCGGGATCTTTTTGGATGAGCAGTTCTTC.

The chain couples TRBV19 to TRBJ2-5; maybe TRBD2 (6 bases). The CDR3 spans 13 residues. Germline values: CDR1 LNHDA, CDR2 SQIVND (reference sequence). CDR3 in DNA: TGTGCTGGAGGGCCTGAGGGTCGGGAGACCCAGTACTTC. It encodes CAGGPEGRETQYF.